The entry below describes one T cell receptor (beta chain). This sample was taken from a study of T cells in localized non-small cell lung cancer. Produced via immunoSEQ multiplex PCR; TCRdb's table is partial and in-frame only. The sample holds 20,000 to 30,000 clones; about 92% are singletons and the top ten take approximately 16%. The V end was cut by 5 bases, the J end by 3 bases, with 13 bases between. The CDR3 is made up of 14 amino acids. Germline V gene data show CDR1 as SNHLY and CDR2 as FYNNEI. The source of this sequence is a man aged 35 to 70 with stage III squamous cell lung carcinoma. Material: peripheral blood, obtained before any cancer treatment. V is TRBV2 and J is TRBJ2-5; D is possibly TRBD1 (6 bases). This CDR3 is CASSMTGPKETQYF. CDR3 DNA: TGTGCCAGCAGTATGACAGGACCGAAAGAGACCCAGTACTTC.